These T cell receptor beta chains were read from a single sample in a study of graft-versus-host responses after intestinal transplantation. This table comes from immunoSEQ multiplex PCR, and its TCRdb copy is limited to in-frame clones, with some not included. Among about 110,000 clones listed, roughly 90% were seen once. Their antigens are not known. This specimen consisted of unstimulated CD4+ T cells sorted from spleen or lymph node cells, obtained before transplant. All receptors come from a human donor who was the organ donor for an intestinal transplant. The conserved cysteine and the conserved F or W are not part of the CDR3 here.

CDR3 length | J gene | V gene | CDR3 protein
9 | TRBJ1-1 | TRBV25-1 | ASSVRRKAF
15 | TRBJ2-5 | TRBV15 | ATSRDKVPGVGETQY
14 | TRBJ2-3 | TRBV4-1 | ASSPYPGQVSDTQY
13 | TRBJ1-6 | TRBV9 | ASAQGGSYNSPLH
11 | TRBJ1-2 | TRBV6-5 | AINRDRGFGYT
15 | TRBJ1-1 | TRBV9 | ASSVGGQGAPDTEAF
11 | TRBJ2-4 | TRBV4-1 | ASSQVGASIQY
13 | TRBJ2-6 | TRBV6-5 | ASSYRGSGANVLT
12 | TRBJ2-7 | TRBV11-3 | ASSFEIDRWEQY
9 | TRBJ1-1 | TRBV29-1 | SVLEDILAF
12 | TRBJ2-3 | TRBV11-2 | ASSLVAGTDTQY
15 | TRBJ2-5 | TRBV5-5 | ASSLGLNWGGAETQY
13 | TRBJ2-3 | TRBV9 | ASSVAGGGTDTQY
11 | TRBJ2-7 | TRBV6-5 | ASTPSTAYEQY
14 | TRBJ1-1 | TRBV18 | ASSKLKKYENTEAF
12 | TRBJ1-1 | TRBV12-5 | ASGFFPTEPRAF
9 | TRBJ1-1 | TRBV20-1 | SAEDGERAF
12 | TRBJ1-4 | TRBV2 | ASSELAGNEKLF
16 | TRBJ2-7 | TRBV4-1 | ASSQEYTPGLGSYEQY
11 | TRBJ2-2 | TRBV11-3 | ATAPANTGELF
14 | TRBJ2-2 | TRBV6-5 | ASSYGGHSNTGELF
11 | TRBJ1-5 | TRBV6-5 | ASKIWRTEPQH
14 | TRBJ1-4 | TRBV19 | ASSIGYTTTNEKLF
11 | TRBJ2-2 | TRBV2 | ATFSGGAGELF
13 | TRBJ2-1 | TRBV4-2 | ASSQETSGLDEQF
13 | TRBJ1-2 | TRBV6-1 | ASSEFPRTINGYT